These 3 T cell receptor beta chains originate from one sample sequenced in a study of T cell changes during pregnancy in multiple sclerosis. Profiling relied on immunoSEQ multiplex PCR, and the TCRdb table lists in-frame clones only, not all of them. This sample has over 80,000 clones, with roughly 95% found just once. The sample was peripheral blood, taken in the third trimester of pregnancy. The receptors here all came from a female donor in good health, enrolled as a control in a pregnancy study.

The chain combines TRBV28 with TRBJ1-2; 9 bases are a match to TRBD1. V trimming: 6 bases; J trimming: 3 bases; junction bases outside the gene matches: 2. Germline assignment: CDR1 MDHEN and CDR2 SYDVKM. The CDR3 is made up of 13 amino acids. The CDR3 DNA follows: TGTGCCAGCAGCCGGGACAGGGACTATGGCTACACCTTC. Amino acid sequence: CASSRDRDYGYTF.

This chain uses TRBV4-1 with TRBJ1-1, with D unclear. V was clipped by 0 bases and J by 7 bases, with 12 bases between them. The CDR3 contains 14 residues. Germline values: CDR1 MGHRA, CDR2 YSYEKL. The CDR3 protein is CASSQDPGPNEAFF. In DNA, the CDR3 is TGCGCCAGCAGCCAAGATCCTGGGCCGAATGAAGCTTTCTTT.

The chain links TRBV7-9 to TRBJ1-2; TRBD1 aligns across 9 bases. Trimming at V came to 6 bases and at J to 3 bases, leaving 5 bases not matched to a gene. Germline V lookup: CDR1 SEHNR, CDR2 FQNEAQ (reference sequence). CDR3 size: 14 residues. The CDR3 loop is CASSPRTGDYGYTF. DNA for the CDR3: TGTGCCAGCAGTCCGAGGACAGGGGACTATGGCTACACCTTC.